These 18 T cell receptor beta chains originate from one sample sequenced in a study of Graves' ophthalmopathy and Graves' hyperthyroidism. Amplification of the TCR beta CDR3 regions used RNA transcripts (as template). HTBI primers were used in a first-round RT-PCR, which preceded a second-round multiplex PCR. TCRdb processed the multiplex PCR reads anew with MiXCR; each CDR3 protein has one entry. The sample lists some 1.1 million distinct CDR3 sequences, about two fifths occurring once. Specimen: peripheral blood or thyroid tissue (not recorded which). The receptors here all came from an adult man with Graves' hyperthyroidism.

This chain uses TRBV4-2 with TRBJ2-7; 10 nucleotides align to TRBD1. CDR1 is LGHNA, CDR2 YNFKEQ, per germline. The CDR3 runs 15 residues. Germline trimming cut 2 bases from V and 2 bases from J; bases unmatched to any gene: 3. CDR3 nucleotides: TGTGCCAGCAGCCAACCCGGGACAGGGGCCTACGAGCAGTACTTC. Translating it yields CASSQPGTGAYEQYF.

The sample holds many counts of this clonotype. V and J are TRBV11-2 and TRBJ2-7; the D gene is possibly TRBD2 (7 bases). The CDR3 has 13 amino acids. The V end was cut by 6 bases, the J end by 5 bases, with 14 bases between. Germline CDR1 reads SGHAT; CDR2 reads FQNNGV. CDR3 in DNA: TGTGCCAGCAGGACCGGGGGGCTGGACGAGCAGTACTTC. Its translation is CASRTGGLDEQYF.

This clonotype was recorded only once. This chain joins TRBV7-3 and TRBJ2-1; TRBD1 aligns across 7 bases. Germline CDR1 reads SGHTA; CDR2 reads FQGTGA. The CDR3 extends over 14 amino acids. With V trimmed by 5 bases and J by 9 bases, 10 bases remained unmatched. DNA for the CDR3: TGTGCCAGCAGCGACCGACAGGGTGGGGGTGAGCAGTTCTTC. As protein: CASSDRQGGGEQFF.

The V gene is TRBV24-1, the J gene TRBJ2-6, with 12 bases aligning to TRBD1. The V segment lost 3 bases and the J segment 1 base; nucleotides outside the gene matches: 6. Germline lookup yields CDR1 KGHDR and CDR2 SFDVKD. The CDR3 sequence is 19 residues long. The CDR3 loop reads CATSDERDRGLSGANVLTF. The CDR3 DNA is TGTGCCACCAGTGATGAACGGGACAGGGGGCTTTCTGGGGCCAACGTCCTGACTTTC.

This clonotype was observed many times. The chain recombines TRBV11-2 with TRBJ2-5; D tentatively fits TRBD1 or TRBD2 (5 bases each). Trimming removed 6 bases from V and 3 bases from J, with 14 bases in between. The CDR3 is made up of 14 amino acids. Germline V gives CDR1 SGHAT, CDR2 FQNNGV. CDR3 in amino acids: CASRSTGGEETQYF. CDR3 DNA: TGTGCCAGCAGATCTACAGGAGGAGAAGAGACCCAGTACTTC.

This chain joins TRBV15 and TRBJ1-5; D possibly corresponds to TRBD1 (6 bases). Trimming pared 1 base from V and 6 bases from J, leaving 13 bases between. This CDR3 region has 15 residues. Germline V lookup: CDR1 LNHNV, CDR2 YYDKDF (reference sequence). The CDR3 region is CATSRARGIGQPQHF. DNA for the CDR3: TGTGCCACCAGCAGAGCTAGGGGGATAGGTCAGCCCCAGCATTTT.

The sample holds many counts of this clonotype. The rearrangement links TRBV7-9 to TRBJ1-2, with D unclear. Germline CDR1 SEHNR, CDR2 FQNEAQ (reference sequence). The V end lost 5 bases, the J end lost 2 bases, and 18 bases lay between the germline ends. This CDR3 contains 16 residues. The CDR3: CASSPAVGAWNYGYTF. DNA for the CDR3: TGTGCCAGCAGCCCCGCTGTCGGAGCATGGAACTATGGCTACACCTTC.

A few counts support this clonotype. The chain joins TRBV20-1 to TRBJ2-2; D perhaps matches TRBD2 (6 bases). The CDR3 is 14 residues long. The germline gives CDR1 DFQATT, CDR2 SNEGSKA (reference sequence). V was pared by 5 bases and J by 2 bases, with 12 bases between. The CDR3 reads CSALRELNTGELFF. CDR3 nucleotides: TGCAGTGCTCTCCGGGAGCTAAACACCGGGGAGCTGTTTTTT.

Only a few counts were recorded for this clonotype. This chain uses TRBV9 with TRBJ1-6; D may be TRBD1 (5 bases). This CDR3 comprises 13 residues. V lost 4 bases, J lost 14 bases, and 16 bases lay in between. Germline V lookup: CDR1 SGDLS, CDR2 YYNGEE. CDR3 bases: TGTGCCAGCAGCCCCGGGACCATTGGAACCCTCCACTTT. Protein: CASSPGTIGTLHF.

The chain employs TRBV29-1 and TRBJ2-5, with 7 bases aligning to TRBD2. The CDR3 is 19 residues long. With V trimmed by 7 bases and J by 5 bases, 28 bases remained unmatched. Germline loops: CDR1 SQVTM, CDR2 ANQGSEA. The CDR3 DNA reads TGCAGCGCCGGTCGCAGTGCTAGTCTCCGGGACTACGGACACGAGACCCAGTACTTC. This gives the protein CSAGRSASLRDYGHETQYF.

Of note for this clonotype: A much bigger clone sits one base away, suggesting this may be a read error. The rearrangement joins TRBV7-8 to TRBJ2-5; 15 nucleotides match TRBD2. CDR3 length: 18 amino acids. J was trimmed by 5 bases and V by 5 bases; bases with no gene match: 12. Germline assignment: CDR1 SGHVS and CDR2 FQNEAQ. The CDR3 nucleotides are TGTGCCAGCAGCCCACGGACTAGCGGGAGGGTCCAAAGGGAGACCCAGTACTTC. As protein: CASSPRTSGRVQRETQYF.

Notes on this clonotype: A junction boundary mismatches the germline segment, possibly from a read error. J is TRBJ1-5 and V is TRBV10-2, with a tentative D call TRBD1 (5 bases). CDR3 length equals 14 residues. The germline gives CDR1 WSHSY, CDR2 SAAADI. CDR3 bases: TGTGCCAGCAGCAAACGGGGCCGAAATCAGCCCCAGCATTTT. It translates to CASSKRGRNQPQHF.

V gene TRBV20-1 combines with J gene TRBJ2-5; 13 positions match TRBD2. Germline trimming cut 6 bases from V and 0 bases from J; bases unmatched to any gene: 4. This CDR3 has 15 amino acids. Germline CDR1 is DFQATT and CDR2 is SNEGSKA (reference sequence). The CDR3 nucleotides read TGCAGTGCCGACGGACTAGCGGGAGACCAAGAGACCCAGTACTTC. Translating it yields CSADGLAGDQETQYF.

The sample holds a few counts of this clonotype. The chain recombines TRBV12-3 or TRBV12-4 with TRBJ1-5; D might be TRBD1 (6 bases). This CDR3 spans 16 amino acids. V was shortened by 7 bases and J by 3 bases, with 19 bases between the two germline ends. The CDR3 nucleotides are TGTGCCAGCATATCGGCCGGGGCAGGGGTCAATCAGCCCCAGCATTTT. This gives the protein CASISAGAGVNQPQHF.

This rearrangement joins TRBV11-2 to TRBJ2-7, with 8 bases lining up with TRBD2. Germline loops: CDR1 SGHAT, CDR2 FQNNGV. The CDR3 has 15 amino acids. Unmatched junction bases numbered 12, after V lost 8 bases and J lost 3 bases. CDR3 amino acids: CASSGGSGTCYEQYF. The CDR3 DNA follows: TGTGCCAGCTCCGGGGGTAGCGGGACGTGCTACGAGCAGTACTTC.

This clonotype was recorded a few times. The J gene is TRBJ1-2, the V gene TRBV7-2; 7 bases line up with TRBD1. The CDR3 length is 13 residues. The J segment lost 4 bases and the V segment lost 4 bases, leaving 3 bases of the junction unmatched. Germline assignment: CDR1 SGHTA and CDR2 FQGNSA. DNA for the CDR3: TGTGCCAGCAGCTACGAGGGGGCCTATGGCTACACCTTC. Translation gives CASSYEGAYGYTF. Using reference TRBV7-2 and TRBJ1-2 for the parts outside the CDR3, the full variable domain is GAGVSQSPSNKVTEKGKDVELRCDPISGHTALYWYRQSLGQGLEFLIYFQGNSAPDKSGLPSDRFSAERTGGSVSTLTIQRTQQEDSAVYLCASSYEGAYGYTFGSGTRLTVV.

This clonotype came up a few times. V gene TRBV6-5 combines with J gene TRBJ1-2; possibly TRBD1 for D (6 bases). Germline V lookup: CDR1 MNHEY, CDR2 SVGAGI. The CDR3 runs 16 residues. Trimming stripped 5 bases from V and 4 bases from J, with 20 bases between. As DNA, the CDR3 is TGTGCCAGCAGTGCCCGGACAGCACCTTTCGCCTATGGCTACACCTTC. Translating it yields CASSARTAPFAYGYTF.

The V call is TRBV7-9, the J call TRBJ1-2; TRBD1 aligns across 12 bases. This CDR3 is built from 15 residues. V dropped 5 bases and J dropped 7; count of bases not matched to a gene: 8. Germline CDR1 and CDR2: SEHNR and FQNEAQ (reference sequence). DNA for the CDR3: TGTGCCAGCAGCCCATCGGGACAGGGGGCTGGTGGCTACACCTTC. This translates into CASSPSGQGAGGYTF.